This T cell receptor beta chain was identified during a study of shared clonotypes between healthy human individuals. Turning to the study itself: A couple of women and a few men aged 18 to 49 made up the donors.

The germline V gene encodes CDR1 GTSNPN and CDR2 SVGIG (reference sequence). There are 12 residues in the CDR3. The V end lost 7 bases, the J end lost 9 bases, and 18 bases lay between the germline ends. The sample holds one count of this clone. Its antigen is unknown. Naive CD8 cells, CD45RO-negative and positively selected for CCR7, excluded terminally differentiated effector memory CD45RA+ cells. The protocol was immunoSEQ multiplex PCR, while the TCRdb copy is restricted to in-frame clones and leaves out a portion. The sample yields around 610,000 clones, about 96% seen once. Study-wide results and limits: Donor scarcity curtailed the genetic and exposure-history diversity represented herein. At large depth, rarefaction still showed sorted-subset sequencing to be incomplete.

V gene TRBV30 combines with J gene TRBJ1-2, with D possibly TRBD1 on 5 matching bases. This clonotype originated in a woman aged 25 to 39 in good health. The sequencing input was naive CD8+ T cells sorted from blood. CDR3 DNA: TGTGCCTCGGATCCGGGGGAGATGCGCTACACCTTC. This translates into CASDPGEMRYTF.